This T cell receptor beta chain comes out of a study of identical twins. Each CDR3 protein is one row after TCRdb ran MiXCR on the 5' RACE reads. The table lists about 100,000 distinct CDR3 sequences, under 6.5% of them singletons, with approximately 12% in the top ten. The germline V gene has CDR1 SGHNT and CDR2 YENEEA. V lost 2 bases, J lost 9 bases, and 8 bases lay in between. This CDR3 contains 13 residues. This clonotype was recorded at least ten times. Its antigen is unknown. General study points: Zero-insertion analyses could be partly confounded by invariant MAIT and iNKT cells. Modeled out-of-frame TCR alpha sharing in monozygotic twins fell below observed levels. Donors were not followed over many years; analysis was cross-sectional.

The receptor was derived from a woman between 50 and 59 years old in good health. The sample consisted of memory T cells sorted from blood. This rearrangement joins TRBV11-3 to TRBJ1-6; no firm D call. This chain's CDR3 is CASSLQEASPLHF. The CDR3 coding sequence is TGTGCCAGCAGCTTACAGGAGGCTTCACCCCTCCACTTT.